The source of this T cell receptor (beta chain) is a study of blood T cell repertoires in COVID-19. About the research overall: The cDNA or gDNA used as material had been derived from T cells, B-cell-depleted T cells, or PBMCs.

Original methodology: From reference gene primer amplification, estimates of nucleated cell counts were derived. The repertoire was sequenced with immunoSEQ multiplex PCR; TCRdb's copy has only in-frame clones and lacks some. V, J and clone size reflect that table, while D and trimming were determined from the DNA. The sample records 160,000 or so clones, approximately 87% being singletons. Participants' reported clinical history set cohort assignment. This CDR3 has 15 amino acids. The germline CDR1 and CDR2 sequences are SGHRS and YFSETQ. V shed 0 bases, J shed 7 bases, and the junction held 4 bases outside the gene matches.

This TCR was recovered from a woman aged 45-60 years who had recovered from COVID-19. Sequencing was performed on PBMCs or T cells enriched from blood (not recorded which). The chain carries TRBV5-1 and TRBJ1-2, with TRBD1 identical over 12 bases. CDR3 protein: CASSLVGQGASGYTF. The CDR3 DNA follows: TGCGCCAGCAGCTTGGTGGGACAGGGGGCGTCTGGCTACACCTTC.